The clone carrying this TCR beta chain showed up many times. This CDR3 comprises 17 residues. CDR1 is MNHEY and CDR2 is SMNVEV in the germline V gene (reference sequence). V was clipped by 0 bases and J by 7 bases, with 16 bases between them. The data originate from a study of T-cell reconstitution after alpha-beta-depleted transplantation in children. Using unique molecular identifiers, the investigators prepared the TCRbeta library. MiXCR, applied by TCRdb to the PCR reads, yields one record per CDR3 protein. The data contain approximately 200,000 distinct CDR3 sequences, more than 12% of them singletons.

The J gene is TRBJ1-6, the V gene TRBV27, with a possible D match to TRBD1 (5 bases). Sequences were derived from PBMCs from the stem cell graft donor, sampled from the stem cell graft. The source is a human donor who donated a stem cell graft to a child with acute lymphoblastic leukemia. The CDR3 region is CASSLSGVRGVNSPLHF. CDR3 sequence (DNA): TGTGCCAGCAGTTTATCGGGGGTGCGGGGCGTCAATTCACCCCTCCACTTT.